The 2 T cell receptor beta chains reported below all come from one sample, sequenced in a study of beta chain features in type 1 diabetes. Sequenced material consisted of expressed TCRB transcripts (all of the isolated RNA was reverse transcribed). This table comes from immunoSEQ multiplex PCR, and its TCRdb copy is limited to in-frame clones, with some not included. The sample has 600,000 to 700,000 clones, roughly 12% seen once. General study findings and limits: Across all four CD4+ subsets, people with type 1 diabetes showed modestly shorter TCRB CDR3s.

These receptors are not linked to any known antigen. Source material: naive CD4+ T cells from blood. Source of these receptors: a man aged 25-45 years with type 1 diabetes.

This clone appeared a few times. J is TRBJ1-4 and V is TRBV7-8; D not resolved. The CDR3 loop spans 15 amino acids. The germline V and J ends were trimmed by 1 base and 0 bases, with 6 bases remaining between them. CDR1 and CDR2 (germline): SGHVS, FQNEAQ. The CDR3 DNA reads TGTGCCAGCAGCTTAGAAAGAGCAACTAATGAAAAACTGTTTTTT. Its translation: CASSLERATNEKLFF.

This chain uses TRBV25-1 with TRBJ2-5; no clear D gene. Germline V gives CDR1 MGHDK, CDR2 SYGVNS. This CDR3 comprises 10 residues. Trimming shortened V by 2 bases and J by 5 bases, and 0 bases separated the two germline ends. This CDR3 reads CASSEETQYF. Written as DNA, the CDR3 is TGTGCCAGCAGTGAAGAGACCCAGTACTTC.